Listed below are T cell receptor beta chains from one sample, sequenced in a study of cytomegalovirus exposure and HLA in healthy donors. Measured with immunoSEQ multiplex PCR; TCRdb has only the in-frame clones, and not every one. The data contain roughly 130,000 clones, about 80% of them seen just once; the ten biggest clones take up 1.2%. What was sequenced was PBMCs. The receptor source for this set is a girl aged 2 to 10 in good health and CMV-seronegative. Each CDR3 is given with its conserved first and last residue. D genes are given only for firm matches. Clone size is shown for a subset of rows, as once, few, many or a class of expanded clone.

V gene: TRBV4-1
J gene: TRBJ1-3
D gene: -
clone size: -
CDR3 protein: CASSLASSGNTIYF
CDR3 DNA: TGCGCCAGCAGCCTCGCGTCCTCTGGAAACACCATATATTTT

V gene: TRBV11-3
J gene: TRBJ2-3
D gene: -
clone size: -
CDR3 protein: CASSLVASRTQYF
CDR3 DNA: TGTGCCAGCAGCTTAGTCGCTAGTCGTACGCAGTATTTT

V gene: TRBV25-1
J gene: TRBJ2-5
D gene: -
clone size: -
CDR3 protein: CASSEHGAKETQYF
CDR3 DNA: TGTGCCAGCAGTGAGCATGGGGCCAAAGAGACCCAGTACTTC

V gene: TRBV5-1
J gene: TRBJ2-1
D gene: TRBD2
clone size: once
CDR3 protein: CASSLAGGLAAYNEQFF
CDR3 DNA: TGCGCCAGCAGCTTGGCCGGGGGACTAGCGGCCTACAATGAGCAGTTCTTC

V gene: TRBV5-3
J gene: TRBJ2-3
D gene: TRBD2
clone size: -
CDR3 protein: CARSCGKRTSGGTQDTQYF
CDR3 DNA: TGTGCCAGAAGCTGTGGGAAAAGGACTAGCGGGGGTACACAAGATACGCAGTATTTT

V gene: TRBV30
J gene: TRBJ1-3
D gene: -
clone size: -
CDR3 protein: CAYTDNSGNTIYF
CDR3 DNA: TGTGCCTACACAGACAACTCTGGAAACACCATATATTTT

V gene: TRBV6-1
J gene: TRBJ1-6
D gene: -
clone size: -
CDR3 protein: CASSVGGAGNSPLHF
CDR3 DNA: TGTGCCAGCAGTGTCGGGGGTGCCGGTAATTCACCCCTCCACTTT

V gene: TRBV7-8
J gene: TRBJ1-5
D gene: TRBD1
clone size: -
CDR3 protein: CASSSQGREMPQHF
CDR3 DNA: TGTGCCAGCAGCTCACAGGGGAGAGAGATGCCCCAGCATTTT

V gene: TRBV19
J gene: TRBJ1-1
D gene: -
clone size: -
CDR3 protein: CASRDRVQDREAFF
CDR3 DNA: TGTGCCAGTAGGGACAGAGTACAGGACCGTGAAGCTTTCTTT

V gene: TRBV25-1
J gene: TRBJ2-7
D gene: -
clone size: -
CDR3 protein: CASSLNYEQYF
CDR3 DNA: TGTGCCAGCAGCCTTAACTACGAGCAGTACTTC

V gene: TRBV19
J gene: TRBJ1-1
D gene: TRBD1
clone size: -
CDR3 protein: CASSVWDRGNTEAFF
CDR3 DNA: TGTGCCAGTAGTGTTTGGGACAGGGGGAACACTGAAGCTTTCTTT

V gene: TRBV7-9
J gene: TRBJ2-7
D gene: TRBD2
clone size: -
CDR3 protein: CASSTTSGTSYEQYF
CDR3 DNA: TGTGCCAGCAGCACGACTAGCGGGACCTCCTACGAGCAGTACTTC

V gene: TRBV19
J gene: TRBJ1-2
D gene: TRBD1
clone size: -
CDR3 protein: CASSPTGDYGYTF
CDR3 DNA: TGTGCCAGTAGCCCGACAGGGGACTATGGCTACACCTTC

V gene: TRBV18
J gene: TRBJ2-1
D gene: -
clone size: -
CDR3 protein: CASSPSVGGLVNEQFF
CDR3 DNA: TGTGCCAGCTCACCATCCGTGGGGGGGCTAGTAAATGAGCAGTTCTTC

V gene: TRBV19
J gene: TRBJ1-2
D gene: -
clone size: -
CDR3 protein: CASSKQQVPGVYGYTF
CDR3 DNA: TGTGCCAGTAGTAAACAACAGGTTCCGGGTGTCTATGGCTACACCTTC

V gene: TRBV2
J gene: TRBJ1-2
D gene: -
clone size: -
CDR3 protein: CASIDGGGGYTF
CDR3 DNA: TGTGCCAGCATCGACGGGGGTGGTGGCTACACCTTC

V gene: TRBV28
J gene: TRBJ1-1
D gene: TRBD1
clone size: -
CDR3 protein: CASSGGQSNTEAFF
CDR3 DNA: TGTGCCAGCAGCGGGGGACAGTCTAACACTGAAGCTTTCTTT

V gene: TRBV18
J gene: TRBJ1-4
D gene: -
clone size: -
CDR3 protein: CASSPGGLANEKLFF
CDR3 DNA: TGTGCCAGCTCACCTGGGGGCCTGGCTAATGAAAAACTGTTTTTT

V gene: TRBV15
J gene: TRBJ2-1
D gene: TRBD2
clone size: -
CDR3 protein: CATSPREGHNEQFF
CDR3 DNA: TGTGCCACCAGCCCCCGGGAGGGCCACAATGAGCAGTTCTTC

V gene: TRBV4-1
J gene: TRBJ2-1
D gene: TRBD1
clone size: -
CDR3 protein: CASSQASTGGSYNEQFF
CDR3 DNA: TGCGCCAGCAGCCAAGCTTCAACAGGGGGTTCCTACAATGAGCAGTTCTTC

V gene: TRBV11-1
J gene: TRBJ2-3
D gene: TRBD2
clone size: once
CDR3 protein: CASSLMSSGATDTQYF
CDR3 DNA: TGTGCCAGCAGCTTGATGTCTAGCGGGGCCACAGATACGCAGTATTTT

V gene: TRBV28
J gene: TRBJ1-6
D gene: -
clone size: -
CDR3 protein: CASIPGSSYNSPLHF
CDR3 DNA: TGTGCCAGCATCCCCGGGAGCTCCTATAATTCACCCCTCCACTTT

V gene: TRBV7-3
J gene: TRBJ2-7
D gene: TRBD1
clone size: -
CDR3 protein: CASSLSGQGSYEQYF
CDR3 DNA: TGTGCCAGCAGCTTATCGGGACAGGGTTCCTACGAGCAGTACTTC

V gene: TRBV6-1
J gene: TRBJ1-1
D gene: -
clone size: -
CDR3 protein: CASSLEENTEAFF
CDR3 DNA: TGTGCCAGCAGCCTTGAGGAGAACACTGAAGCTTTCTTT

V gene: TRBV11-2
J gene: TRBJ1-2
D gene: -
clone size: -
CDR3 protein: CASSLDLGGRDGYTF
CDR3 DNA: TGTGCCAGCAGCTTAGATCTGGGGGGGAGGGATGGCTACACCTTC

V gene: TRBV7-2
J gene: TRBJ1-5
D gene: -
clone size: -
CDR3 protein: CASSPKADYSNQPQHF
CDR3 DNA: TGTGCCAGCAGCCCCAAGGCAGACTATAGCAATCAGCCCCAGCATTTT

V gene: TRBV28
J gene: TRBJ2-1
D gene: -
clone size: -
CDR3 protein: CASRVDLATYNEQFF
CDR3 DNA: TGTGCCAGCAGGGTGGACCTAGCTACTTACAATGAGCAGTTCTTC

V gene: TRBV28
J gene: TRBJ1-6
D gene: -
clone size: -
CDR3 protein: CASSPMLGGHSPLHF
CDR3 DNA: TGTGCCAGCAGCCCCATGTTGGGGGGGCATTCACCCCTCCACTTT

V gene: TRBV11-1
J gene: TRBJ2-5
D gene: -
clone size: -
CDR3 protein: CASSWRGMGETQYF
CDR3 DNA: TGTGCCAGCAGTTGGAGGGGTATGGGGGAGACCCAGTACTTC

V gene: TRBV19
J gene: TRBJ1-5
D gene: -
clone size: -
CDR3 protein: CASSMLLGPNQPQHF
CDR3 DNA: TGTGCCAGTAGTATGCTGCTTGGCCCGAATCAGCCCCAGCATTTT

V gene: TRBV5-1
J gene: TRBJ2-5
D gene: -
clone size: -
CDR3 protein: CASSFSRDQETQYF
CDR3 DNA: TGCGCCAGCAGCTTTAGCAGGGACCAAGAGACCCAGTACTTC

V gene: TRBV20-1
J gene: TRBJ1-1
D gene: -
clone size: -
CDR3 protein: CSASDRHEAFF
CDR3 DNA: TGCAGTGCTTCCGACAGACATGAAGCTTTCTTT

V gene: TRBV2
J gene: TRBJ1-5
D gene: -
clone size: few
CDR3 protein: CASSEGGSLGRPQHF
CDR3 DNA: TGTGCCAGCAGTGAAGGAGGGAGTTTGGGTCGGCCCCAGCATTTT

V gene: TRBV7-2
J gene: TRBJ1-4
D gene: TRBD1
clone size: -
CDR3 protein: CASSFAGTGGEKLFF
CDR3 DNA: TGTGCCAGCAGCTTCGCCGGGACAGGGGGTGAAAAACTGTTTTTT

V gene: TRBV5-1
J gene: TRBJ2-3
D gene: TRBD2
clone size: once
CDR3 protein: CASSLRSGGADTQYF
CDR3 DNA: TGCGCCAGCAGCTTGCGGAGCGGGGGGGCAGATACGCAGTATTTT

V gene: TRBV27
J gene: TRBJ2-5
D gene: TRBD1
clone size: -
CDR3 protein: CASSQQTGSETQYF
CDR3 DNA: TGTGCCAGCAGTCAGCAGACAGGGTCCGAGACCCAGTACTTC

V gene: TRBV4-1
J gene: TRBJ2-3
D gene: -
clone size: -
CDR3 protein: CASSQLAGPSTDTQYF
CDR3 DNA: TGCGCCAGCAGCCAGCTGGCGGGACCGAGCACAGATACGCAGTATTTT

V gene: TRBV9
J gene: TRBJ2-7
D gene: TRBD2
clone size: -
CDR3 protein: CASSVGSSGGIYEQYF
CDR3 DNA: TGTGCCAGCAGCGTAGGGAGTAGCGGGGGGATCTACGAGCAGTACTTC

V gene: TRBV5-5
J gene: TRBJ1-1
D gene: -
clone size: -
CDR3 protein: CASSPSWGRGAFF
CDR3 DNA: TGTGCCAGCAGCCCCTCTTGGGGCAGGGGTGCTTTCTTT

V gene: TRBV4-3
J gene: TRBJ1-2
D gene: TRBD1
clone size: -
CDR3 protein: CASSQIGTGNYGYTF
CDR3 DNA: TGCGCCAGCAGCCAAATAGGGACAGGGAACTATGGCTACACCTTC

V gene: TRBV2
J gene: TRBJ2-3
D gene: TRBD2
clone size: once
CDR3 protein: CASFGTSRYTDTQYF
CDR3 DNA: TGTGCCAGCTTCGGGACTAGCCGATACACAGATACGCAGTATTTT

V gene: TRBV7-9
J gene: TRBJ2-1
D gene: TRBD2
clone size: -
CDR3 protein: CAGLPSGGPTSYNEQFF
CDR3 DNA: TGTGCCGGCCTACCGAGCGGGGGGCCTACCTCCTACAATGAGCAGTTCTTC

V gene: TRBV13
J gene: TRBJ2-1
D gene: -
clone size: once
CDR3 protein: CASSLVVQGPAEDSYNEQFF
CDR3 DNA: TGTGCCAGCAGCTTAGTTGTTCAGGGGCCGGCCGAAGACTCCTACAATGAGCAGTTCTTC

V gene: TRBV6-4
J gene: TRBJ1-2
D gene: -
clone size: -
CDR3 protein: CASNDSPDRSFYGYTF
CDR3 DNA: TGTGCCAGCAATGACTCCCCGGACAGATCCTTCTATGGCTACACCTTC

V gene: TRBV5-1
J gene: TRBJ2-7
D gene: TRBD1
clone size: -
CDR3 protein: CPPSGQGNWEQYF
CDR3 DNA: TGCCCACCTAGCGGACAGGGGAACTGGGAGCAGTACTTC